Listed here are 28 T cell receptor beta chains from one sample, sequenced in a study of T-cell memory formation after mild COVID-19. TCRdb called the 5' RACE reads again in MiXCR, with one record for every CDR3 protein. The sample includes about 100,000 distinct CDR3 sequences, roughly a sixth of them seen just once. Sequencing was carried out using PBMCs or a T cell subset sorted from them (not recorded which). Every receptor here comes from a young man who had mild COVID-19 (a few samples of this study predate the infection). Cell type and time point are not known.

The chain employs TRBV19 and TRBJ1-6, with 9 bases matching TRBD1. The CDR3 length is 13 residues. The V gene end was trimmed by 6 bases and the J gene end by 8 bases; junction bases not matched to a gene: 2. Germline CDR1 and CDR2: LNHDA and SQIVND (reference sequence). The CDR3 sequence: CASRQGADSPLHF. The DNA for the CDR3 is TGTGCCAGTAGACAGGGGGCGGATTCACCCCTCCACTTT.

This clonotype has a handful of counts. The CDR3 region is CSVPLGGYQETQYF. The CDR3 nucleotides are TGCAGCGTCCCGCTTGGGGGTTATCAAGAGACCCAGTACTTC. This chain uses TRBV29-1 with TRBJ2-5; D may be TRBD1 or TRBD2 (5 bases each). From germline, CDR1 is SQVTM and CDR2 ANQGSEA. The CDR3 runs 14 residues. The germline V and J ends were trimmed by 6 bases and 2 bases, with 16 bases remaining between them.

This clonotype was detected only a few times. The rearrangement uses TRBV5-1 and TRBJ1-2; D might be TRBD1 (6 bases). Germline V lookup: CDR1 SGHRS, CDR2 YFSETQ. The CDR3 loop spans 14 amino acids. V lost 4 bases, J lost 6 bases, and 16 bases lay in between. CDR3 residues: CASSPSGAGDGYTF. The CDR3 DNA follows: TGCGCCAGCAGCCCCTCAGGGGCTGGTGATGGCTACACCTTC.

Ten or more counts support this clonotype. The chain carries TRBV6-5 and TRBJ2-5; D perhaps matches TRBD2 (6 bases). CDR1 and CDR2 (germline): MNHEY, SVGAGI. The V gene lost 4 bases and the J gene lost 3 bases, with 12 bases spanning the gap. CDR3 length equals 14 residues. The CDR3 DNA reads TGTGCCAGCAGTTCCCCTCCGGGAGAAGAGACCCAGTACTTC. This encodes CASSSPPGEETQYF.

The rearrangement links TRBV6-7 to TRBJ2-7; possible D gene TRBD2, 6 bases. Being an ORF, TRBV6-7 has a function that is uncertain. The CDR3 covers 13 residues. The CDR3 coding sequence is TGTGCCACCCGTTACTTCCTTGGGACTGCCTTTTATGTC. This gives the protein CATRYFLGTAFYV.

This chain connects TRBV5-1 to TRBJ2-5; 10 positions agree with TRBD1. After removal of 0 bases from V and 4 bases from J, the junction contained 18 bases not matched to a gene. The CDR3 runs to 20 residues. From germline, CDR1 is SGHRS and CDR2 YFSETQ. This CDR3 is CASSLDSGTGDLVGGETQYF. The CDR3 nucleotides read TGCGCCAGCAGCTTGGATTCCGGGACAGGGGATCTGGTAGGCGGAGAGACCCAGTACTTC.

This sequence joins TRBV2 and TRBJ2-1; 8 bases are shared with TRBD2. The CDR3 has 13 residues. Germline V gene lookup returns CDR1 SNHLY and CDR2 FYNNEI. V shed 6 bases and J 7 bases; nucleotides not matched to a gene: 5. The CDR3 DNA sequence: TGTGCCAGCAGGCGGGGGGCGGGAAATGAGCAGTTCTTC. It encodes CASRRGAGNEQFF.

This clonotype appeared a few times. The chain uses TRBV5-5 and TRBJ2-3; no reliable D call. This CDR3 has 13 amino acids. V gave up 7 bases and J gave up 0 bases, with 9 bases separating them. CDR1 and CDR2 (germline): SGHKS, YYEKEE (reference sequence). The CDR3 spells CASPIPSTDTQYF. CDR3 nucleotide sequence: TGTGCCAGCCCGATCCCGAGCACAGATACGCAGTATTTT.

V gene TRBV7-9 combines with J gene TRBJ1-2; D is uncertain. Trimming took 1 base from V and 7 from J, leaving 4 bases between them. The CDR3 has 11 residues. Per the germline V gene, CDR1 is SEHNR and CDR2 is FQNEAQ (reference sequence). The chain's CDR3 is CASSLGRGYTF. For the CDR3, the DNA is TGTGCCAGCAGCTTAGGCCGTGGCTACACCTTC. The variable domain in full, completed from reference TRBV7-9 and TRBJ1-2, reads DTGVSQNPRHKITKRGQNVTFRCDPISEHNRLYWYRQTLGQGPEFLTYFQNEAQLEKSRLLSDRFSAERPKGSFSTLEIQRTEQGDSAMYLCASSLGRGYTFGSGTRLTVV.

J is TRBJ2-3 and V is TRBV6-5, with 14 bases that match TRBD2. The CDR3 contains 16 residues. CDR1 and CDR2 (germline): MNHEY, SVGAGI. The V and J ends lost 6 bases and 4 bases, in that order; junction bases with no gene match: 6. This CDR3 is CASRRTSGGRADTQYF. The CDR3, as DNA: TGTGCCAGCAGGCGGACTAGCGGGGGGAGGGCAGATACGCAGTATTTT.

Written as DNA, the CDR3 is TGCGCCAGCAGCCAAGAACTCAGGGGAATTGAGTACGAGCAGTACTTC. As protein: CASSQELRGIEYEQYF. The rearrangement joins TRBV4-3 to TRBJ2-7; D might be TRBD1 (6 bases). CDR1 and CDR2 (germline): LGHNA, YSLEER. The CDR3 totals 16 residues. V was trimmed by 0 bases and J by 4 bases, leaving 16 bases between them.

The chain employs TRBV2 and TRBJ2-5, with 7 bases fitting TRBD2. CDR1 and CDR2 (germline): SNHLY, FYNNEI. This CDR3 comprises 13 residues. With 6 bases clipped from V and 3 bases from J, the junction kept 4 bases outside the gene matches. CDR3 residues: CASSSAGKETQYF. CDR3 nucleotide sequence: TGTGCCAGCAGCTCAGCGGGAAAAGAGACCCAGTACTTC. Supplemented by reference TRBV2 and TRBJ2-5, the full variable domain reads EPEVTQTPSHQVTQMGQEVILRCVPISNHLYFYWYRQILGQKVEFLVSFYNNEISEKSEIFDDQFSVERPDGSNFTLKIRSTKLEDSAMYFCASSSAGKETQYFGPGTRLLVL.

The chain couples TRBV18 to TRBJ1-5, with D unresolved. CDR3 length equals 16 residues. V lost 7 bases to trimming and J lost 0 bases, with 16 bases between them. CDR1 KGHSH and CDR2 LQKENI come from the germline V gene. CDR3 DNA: TGTGCCAGCTTCAATAATGAGCCTTATAGCAATCAGCCCCAGCATTTT. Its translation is CASFNNEPYSNQPQHF.

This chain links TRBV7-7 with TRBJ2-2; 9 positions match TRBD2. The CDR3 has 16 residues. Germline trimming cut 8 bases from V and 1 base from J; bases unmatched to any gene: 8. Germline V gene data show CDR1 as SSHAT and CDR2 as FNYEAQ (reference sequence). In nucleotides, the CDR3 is TGTGCCAGCGGAACGTCTAGCGGGATGAACACCGGGGAGCTGTTTTTT. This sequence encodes CASGTSSGMNTGELFF.

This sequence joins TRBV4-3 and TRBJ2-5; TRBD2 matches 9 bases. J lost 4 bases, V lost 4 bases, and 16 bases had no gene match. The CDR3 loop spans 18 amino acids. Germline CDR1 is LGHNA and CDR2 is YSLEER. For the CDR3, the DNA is TGCGCCAGCAGCCGAGAGAGGGTGGCTAGCGGGGAGGGAGAGACCCAGTACTTC. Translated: CASSRERVASGEGETQYF.

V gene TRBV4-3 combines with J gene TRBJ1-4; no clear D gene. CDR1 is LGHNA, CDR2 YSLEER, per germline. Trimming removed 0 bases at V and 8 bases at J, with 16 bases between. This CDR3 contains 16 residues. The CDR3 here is CASSQDLRWAREKLFF. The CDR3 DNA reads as TGCGCCAGCAGCCAAGATCTCAGGTGGGCGCGGGAAAAACTGTTTTTT.

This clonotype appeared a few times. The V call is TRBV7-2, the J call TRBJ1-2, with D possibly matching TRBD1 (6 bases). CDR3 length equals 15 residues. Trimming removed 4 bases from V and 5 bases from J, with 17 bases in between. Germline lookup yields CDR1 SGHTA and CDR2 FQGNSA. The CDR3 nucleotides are TGTGCCAGCAGCTGGGGGGCGTTGATGTTGTATGGCTACACCTTC. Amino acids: CASSWGALMLYGYTF. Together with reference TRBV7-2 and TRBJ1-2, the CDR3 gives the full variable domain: GAGVSQSPSNKVTEKGKDVELRCDPISGHTALYWYRQSLGQGLEFLIYFQGNSAPDKSGLPSDRFSAERTGGSVSTLTIQRTQQEDSAVYLCASSWGALMLYGYTFGSGTRLTVV.

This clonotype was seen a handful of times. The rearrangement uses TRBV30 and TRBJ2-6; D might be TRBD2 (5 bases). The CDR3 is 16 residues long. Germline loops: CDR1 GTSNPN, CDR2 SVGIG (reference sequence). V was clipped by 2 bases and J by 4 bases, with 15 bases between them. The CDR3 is CAWSPGAGLGANVLTF. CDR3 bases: TGTGCCTGGAGTCCGGGCGCGGGCCTGGGGGCCAACGTCCTGACTTTC.

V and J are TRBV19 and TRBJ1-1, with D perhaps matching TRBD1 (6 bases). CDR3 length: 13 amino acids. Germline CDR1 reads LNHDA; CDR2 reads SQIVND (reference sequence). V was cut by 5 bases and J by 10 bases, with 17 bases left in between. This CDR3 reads CASSPTVLGAAFF. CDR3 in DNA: TGTGCCAGTAGTCCAACAGTTCTGGGGGCAGCTTTCTTT.

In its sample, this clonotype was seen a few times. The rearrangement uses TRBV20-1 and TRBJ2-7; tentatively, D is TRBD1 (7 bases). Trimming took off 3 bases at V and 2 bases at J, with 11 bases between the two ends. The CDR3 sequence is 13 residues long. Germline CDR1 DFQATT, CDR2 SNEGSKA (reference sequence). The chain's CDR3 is CSARRDSTYEQYF. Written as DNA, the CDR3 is TGCAGTGCTAGGCGGGACAGCACCTACGAGCAGTACTTC.

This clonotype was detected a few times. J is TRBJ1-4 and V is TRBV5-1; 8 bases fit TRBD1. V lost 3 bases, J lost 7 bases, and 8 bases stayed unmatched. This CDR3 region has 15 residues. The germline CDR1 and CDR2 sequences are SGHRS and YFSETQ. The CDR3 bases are TGCGCCAGCAGCTCCCAGGGGGCCCAGGGTGAAAAACTGTTTTTT. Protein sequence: CASSSQGAQGEKLFF.

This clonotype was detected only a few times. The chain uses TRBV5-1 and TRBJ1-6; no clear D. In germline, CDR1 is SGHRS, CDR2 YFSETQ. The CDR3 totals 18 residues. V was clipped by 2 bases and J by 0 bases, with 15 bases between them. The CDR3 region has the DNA TGCGCCAGCAGCTTTAGGACTTCGGAGAGCTCCTATAATTCACCCCTCCACTTT. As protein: CASSFRTSESSYNSPLHF.

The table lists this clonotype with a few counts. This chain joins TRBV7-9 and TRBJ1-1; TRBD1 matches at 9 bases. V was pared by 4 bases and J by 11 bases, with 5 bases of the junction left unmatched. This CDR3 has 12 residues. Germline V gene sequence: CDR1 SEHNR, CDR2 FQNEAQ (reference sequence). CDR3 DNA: TGTGCCAGCAGCTCGACAGGGGGAGCGGCTTTCTTT. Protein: CASSSTGGAAFF.

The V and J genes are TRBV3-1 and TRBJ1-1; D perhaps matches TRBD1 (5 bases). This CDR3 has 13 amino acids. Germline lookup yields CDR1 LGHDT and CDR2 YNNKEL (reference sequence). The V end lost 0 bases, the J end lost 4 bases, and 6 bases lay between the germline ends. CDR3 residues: CASSQEGVTEAFF. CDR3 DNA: TGTGCCAGCAGCCAAGAAGGGGTCACTGAAGCTTTCTTT.

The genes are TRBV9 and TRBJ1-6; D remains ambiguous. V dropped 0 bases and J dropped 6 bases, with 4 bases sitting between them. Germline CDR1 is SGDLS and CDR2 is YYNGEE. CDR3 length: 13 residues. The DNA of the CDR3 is TGTGCCAGCAGCGTAGGAGTTAATTCACCCCTCCACTTT. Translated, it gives CASSVGVNSPLHF.

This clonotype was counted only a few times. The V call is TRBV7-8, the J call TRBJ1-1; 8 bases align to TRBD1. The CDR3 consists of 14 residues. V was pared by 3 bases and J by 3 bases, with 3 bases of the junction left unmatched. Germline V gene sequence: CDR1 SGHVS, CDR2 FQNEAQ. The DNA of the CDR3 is TGTGCCAGCAGCTTCCCAGGGGGCTACACTGAAGCTTTCTTT. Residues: CASSFPGGYTEAFF.

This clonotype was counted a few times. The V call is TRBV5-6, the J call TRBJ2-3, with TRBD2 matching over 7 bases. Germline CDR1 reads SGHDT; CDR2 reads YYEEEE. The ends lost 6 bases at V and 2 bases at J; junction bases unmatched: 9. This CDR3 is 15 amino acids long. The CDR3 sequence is CASIGRRDYTDTQYF. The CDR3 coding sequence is TGTGCCAGCATCGGCCGACGGGACTACACAGATACGCAGTATTTT.

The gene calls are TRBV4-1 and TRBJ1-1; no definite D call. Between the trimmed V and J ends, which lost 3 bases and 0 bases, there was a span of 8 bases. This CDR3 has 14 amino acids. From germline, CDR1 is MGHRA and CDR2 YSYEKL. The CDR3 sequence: CASSHNIMNTEAFF. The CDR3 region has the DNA TGCGCCAGCAGCCACAACATCATGAACACTGAAGCTTTCTTT.